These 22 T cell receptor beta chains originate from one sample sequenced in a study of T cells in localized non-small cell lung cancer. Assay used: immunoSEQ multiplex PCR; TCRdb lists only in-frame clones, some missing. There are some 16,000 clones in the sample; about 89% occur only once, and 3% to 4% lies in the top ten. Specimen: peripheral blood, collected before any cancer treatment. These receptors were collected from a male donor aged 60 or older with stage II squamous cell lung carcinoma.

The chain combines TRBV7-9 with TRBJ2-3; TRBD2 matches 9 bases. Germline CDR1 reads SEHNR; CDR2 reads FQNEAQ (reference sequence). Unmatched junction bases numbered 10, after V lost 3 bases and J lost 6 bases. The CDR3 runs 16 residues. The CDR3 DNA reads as TGTGCCAGCAGCTTTTCCCAGCGGGAGGCCAGGGATACGCAGTATTTT. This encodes CASSFSQREARDTQYF.

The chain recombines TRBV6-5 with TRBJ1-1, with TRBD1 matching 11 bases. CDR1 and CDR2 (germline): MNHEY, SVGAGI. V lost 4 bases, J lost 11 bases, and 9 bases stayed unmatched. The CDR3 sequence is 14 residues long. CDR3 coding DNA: TGTGCCAGCAGTTCCAGGACAGGGGGCATCAGGGCTTTCTTT. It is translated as CASSSRTGGIRAFF.

This CDR3 is CASSFRGGSTDTQYF. The DNA of the CDR3 is TGCGCCAGCAGCTTCCGGGGAGGTAGTACAGATACGCAGTATTTT. The chain uses TRBV5-1 and TRBJ2-3; a weak D match, TRBD2 (6 bases). The ends were cut back, 2 bases at V and 3 bases at J, with 13 bases in the middle. The CDR3 length is 15 residues. Germline CDR1 SGHRS, CDR2 YFSETQ.

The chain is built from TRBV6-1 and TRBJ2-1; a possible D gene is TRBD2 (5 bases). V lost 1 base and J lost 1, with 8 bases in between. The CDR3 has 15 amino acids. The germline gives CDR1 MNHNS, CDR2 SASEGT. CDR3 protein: CASSEGGSSYNEQFF. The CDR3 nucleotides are TGTGCCAGCAGTGAAGGAGGGAGTTCCTACAATGAGCAGTTCTTC.

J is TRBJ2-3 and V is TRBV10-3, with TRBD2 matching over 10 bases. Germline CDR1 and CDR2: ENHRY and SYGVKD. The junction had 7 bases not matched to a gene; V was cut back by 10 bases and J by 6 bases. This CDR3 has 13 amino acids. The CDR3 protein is CATRTSGDDTQYF. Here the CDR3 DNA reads TGTGCCACTCGGACTAGCGGTGACGATACGCAGTATTTT.

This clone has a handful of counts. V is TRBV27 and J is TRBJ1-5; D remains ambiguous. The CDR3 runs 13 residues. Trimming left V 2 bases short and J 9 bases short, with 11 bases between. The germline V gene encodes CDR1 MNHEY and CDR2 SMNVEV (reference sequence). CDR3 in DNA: TGTGCCAGCAGTTTAGGATATCAGCGGCCCCAGCATTTT. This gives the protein CASSLGYQRPQHF.

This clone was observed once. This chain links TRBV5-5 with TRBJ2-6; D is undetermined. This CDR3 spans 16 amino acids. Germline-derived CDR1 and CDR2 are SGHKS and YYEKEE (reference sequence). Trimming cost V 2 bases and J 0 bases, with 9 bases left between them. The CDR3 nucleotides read TGTGCCAGCAGCTTATACAGCATCTCTGGGGCCAACGTCCTGACTTTC. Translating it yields CASSLYSISGANVLTF.

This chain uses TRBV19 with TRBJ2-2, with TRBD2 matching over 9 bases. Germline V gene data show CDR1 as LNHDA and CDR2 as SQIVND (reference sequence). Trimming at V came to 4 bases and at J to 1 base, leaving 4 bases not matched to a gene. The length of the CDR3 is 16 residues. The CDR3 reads CASSNLAGKNTGELFF. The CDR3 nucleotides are TGTGCCAGTAGTAACCTAGCGGGAAAGAACACCGGGGAGCTGTTTTTT. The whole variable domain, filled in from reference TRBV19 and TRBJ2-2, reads DGGITQSPKYLFRKEGQNVTLSCEQNLNHDAMYWYRQDPGQGLRLIYYSQIVNDFQKGDIAEGYSVSREKKESFPLTVTSAQKNPTAFYLCASSNLAGKNTGELFFGEGSRLTVL.

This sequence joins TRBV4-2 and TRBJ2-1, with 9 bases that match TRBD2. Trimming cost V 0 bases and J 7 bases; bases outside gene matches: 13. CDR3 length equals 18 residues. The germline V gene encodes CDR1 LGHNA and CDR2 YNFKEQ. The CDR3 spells CASSQEWAGFSGSNEQFF. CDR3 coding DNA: TGTGCCAGCAGCCAAGAATGGGCCGGGTTTAGCGGGAGTAATGAGCAGTTCTTC.

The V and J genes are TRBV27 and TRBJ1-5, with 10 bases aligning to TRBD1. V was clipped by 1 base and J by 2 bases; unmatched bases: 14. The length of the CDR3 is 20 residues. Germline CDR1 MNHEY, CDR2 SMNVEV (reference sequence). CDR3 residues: CASSLFRDRGHLIGNQPQHF. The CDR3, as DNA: TGTGCCAGCAGTTTATTCCGCGACAGGGGGCATTTGATTGGCAATCAGCCCCAGCATTTT.

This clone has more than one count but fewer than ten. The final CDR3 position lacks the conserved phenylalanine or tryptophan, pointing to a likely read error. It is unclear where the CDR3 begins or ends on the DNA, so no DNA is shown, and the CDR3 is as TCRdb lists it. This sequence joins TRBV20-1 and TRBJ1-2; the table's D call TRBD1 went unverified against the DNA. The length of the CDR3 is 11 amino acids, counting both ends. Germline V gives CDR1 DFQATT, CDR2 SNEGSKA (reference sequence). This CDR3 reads CSARDVSGWKG.

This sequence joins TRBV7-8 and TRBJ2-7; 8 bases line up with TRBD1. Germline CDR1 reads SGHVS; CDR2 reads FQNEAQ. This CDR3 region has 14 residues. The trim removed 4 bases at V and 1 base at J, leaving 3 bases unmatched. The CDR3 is CASSSQGGSYEQYF. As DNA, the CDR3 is TGTGCCAGCAGCTCACAGGGGGGTTCCTACGAGCAGTACTTC.

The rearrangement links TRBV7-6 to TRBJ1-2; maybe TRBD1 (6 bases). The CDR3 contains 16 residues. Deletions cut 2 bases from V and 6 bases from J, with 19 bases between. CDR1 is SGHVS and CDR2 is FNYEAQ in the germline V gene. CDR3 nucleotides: TGTGCCAGCAGCTTAAACATCAAGGGGGGAACGGATGGCTACACCTTC. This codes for CASSLNIKGGTDGYTF.

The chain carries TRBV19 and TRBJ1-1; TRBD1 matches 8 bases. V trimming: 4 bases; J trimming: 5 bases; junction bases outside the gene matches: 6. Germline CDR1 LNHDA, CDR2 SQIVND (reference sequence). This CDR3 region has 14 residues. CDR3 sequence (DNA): TGTGCCAGTAGTACCCGACAGGGGAGAACTGAAGCTTTCTTT. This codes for CASSTRQGRTEAFF.

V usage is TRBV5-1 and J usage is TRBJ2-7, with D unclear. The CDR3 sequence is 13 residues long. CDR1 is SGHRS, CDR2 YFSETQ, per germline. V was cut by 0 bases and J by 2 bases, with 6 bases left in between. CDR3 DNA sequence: TGCGCCAGCAGCTTGGGGATTCCCTACGAGCAGTACTTC. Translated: CASSLGIPYEQYF.

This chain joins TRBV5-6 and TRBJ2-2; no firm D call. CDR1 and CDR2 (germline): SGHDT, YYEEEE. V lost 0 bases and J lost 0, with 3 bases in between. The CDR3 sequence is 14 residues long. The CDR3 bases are TGTGCCAGCAGCTTGGATACGAACACCGGGGAGCTGTTTTTT. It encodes CASSLDTNTGELFF.

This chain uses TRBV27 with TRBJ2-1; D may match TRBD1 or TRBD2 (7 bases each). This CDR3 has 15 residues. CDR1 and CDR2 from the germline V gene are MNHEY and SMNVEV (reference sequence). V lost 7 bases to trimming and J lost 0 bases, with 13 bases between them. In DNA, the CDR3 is TGTGCCAGCACCAGGGGGGGGAGCTCCTACAATGAGCAGTTCTTC. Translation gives CASTRGGSSYNEQFF.

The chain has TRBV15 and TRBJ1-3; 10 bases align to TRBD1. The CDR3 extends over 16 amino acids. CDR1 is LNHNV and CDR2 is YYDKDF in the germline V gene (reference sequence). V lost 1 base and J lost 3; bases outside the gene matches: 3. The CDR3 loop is CATSRGDRGFGNTIYF. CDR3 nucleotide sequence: TGTGCCACCAGCAGAGGGGACAGGGGCTTTGGAAACACCATATATTTT.

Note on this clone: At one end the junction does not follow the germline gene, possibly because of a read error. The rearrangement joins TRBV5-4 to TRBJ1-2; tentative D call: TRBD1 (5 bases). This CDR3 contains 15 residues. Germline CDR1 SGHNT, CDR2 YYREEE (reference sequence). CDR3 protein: CASRSVGANNYCYTF. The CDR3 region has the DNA TGTGCCAGCAGATCGGTAGGGGCGAATAACTATTGCTACACCTTC.

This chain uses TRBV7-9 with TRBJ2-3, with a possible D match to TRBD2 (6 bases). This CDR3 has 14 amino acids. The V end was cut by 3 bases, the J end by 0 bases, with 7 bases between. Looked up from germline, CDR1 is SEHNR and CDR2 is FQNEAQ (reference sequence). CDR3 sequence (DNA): TGTGCCAGCAGCTTTAGCGGCAGCACAGATACGCAGTATTTT. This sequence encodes CASSFSGSTDTQYF.

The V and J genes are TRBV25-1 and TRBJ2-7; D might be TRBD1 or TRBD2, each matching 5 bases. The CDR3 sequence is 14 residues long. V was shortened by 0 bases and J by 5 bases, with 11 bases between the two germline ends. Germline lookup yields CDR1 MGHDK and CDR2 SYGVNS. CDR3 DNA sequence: TGTGCCAGCAGTGAATATGGGGGAAACCACGAGCAGTACTTC. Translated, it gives CASSEYGGNHEQYF.

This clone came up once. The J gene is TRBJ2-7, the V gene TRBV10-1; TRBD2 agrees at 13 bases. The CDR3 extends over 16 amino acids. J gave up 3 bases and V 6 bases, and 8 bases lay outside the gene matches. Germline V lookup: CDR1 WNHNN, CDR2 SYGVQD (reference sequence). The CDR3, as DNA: TGCGCCAGCAGCGCATCCTGGACTAGCGGGAGCTACGAGCAGTACTTC. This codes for CASSASWTSGSYEQYF.